This TCR beta chain was found in a study of blood T cell repertoires in COVID-19. The wider study: Samples taken during acute and convalescent COVID-19 were collected in the United States, Italy and Spain. T cells, B-cell-depleted T cells, or PBMCs supplied cDNA or gDNA.

How the authors handled the data: Reference gene primer amplification gave nucleated cell count estimates. Method: immunoSEQ multiplex PCR; TCRdb's copy keeps in-frame clones and lacks some. D and trimming were read from the DNA, whereas the V and J calls and clone size are those reported in that table. The data contain approximately 24,000 clones, over 75% of them singletons. After removal of 5 bases from V and 2 bases from J, the junction contained 0 bases not matched to a gene. This CDR3 comprises 13 residues. Germline CDR1 and CDR2: LNHDA and SQIVND (reference sequence). The sample consisted of peripheral blood. This sequence originates from a man over 45 with active COVID-19. The chain joins TRBV19 to TRBJ2-7; TRBD1 matches 10 bases. In nucleotides, the CDR3 is TGTGCCAGTAGTGACAGGGGGCCCTACGAGCAGTACTTC. This codes for CASSDRGPYEQYF.